The T cell receptor beta chain under discussion was sequenced for a study of memory CD4+ T cells and cytomegalovirus serostatus. Study-wide background: This sample comes from healthy Belgian adults, 8 to 10 CMV seropositive, under 25 seronegative.

Here immunoSEQ multiplex PCR was the method, and the copy in TCRdb shows in-frame clones only, minus some. The sample shows under 80,000 clones, more than 75% of them seen only once. The CDR3 sequence is 17 residues long. From germline, CDR1 is SGHTA and CDR2 FQGTGA. The V segment lost 0 bases and the J segment 6 bases; nucleotides outside the gene matches: 14. The sort gate was single viable CD3+CD4+CD8-CD45RO+ cells for memory CD4+ T cells. General observations from the study: CD4+ memory repertoires contained 67 of 164 reported CMV TCRbeta sequences. The CMV-associated TCR signature appears largely within the CD4+ memory repertoire.

On this clone itself: Its antigen is unidentified.

The chain recombines TRBV7-3 with TRBJ2-7; 7 positions agree with TRBD1. The material sequenced was memory CD4+ T cells from blood. The TCR comes from an adult in good health and CMV-seronegative. CDR3 region: CASSLTWDSFIKGEQYF. The DNA of the CDR3 is TGTGCCAGCAGCTTAACGTGGGACAGCTTCATTAAGGGCGAGCAGTACTTC. Full variable domain (missing parts from reference TRBV7-3 and TRBJ2-7): GAGVSQTPSNKVTEKGKYVELRCDPISGHTALYWYRQSLGQGPEFLIYFQGTGAADDSGLPNDRFFAVRPEGSVSTLKIQRTERGDSAVYLCASSLTWDSFIKGEQYFGPGTRLTVT.